These 13 T cell receptor beta chains were sequenced from one sample in a study of cytomegalovirus exposure and HLA in healthy donors. With 60 Vbeta and 13 Jbeta primers, the PCR was carried out. Clones were read by immunoSEQ multiplex PCR, and TCRdb kept only the in-frame ones, dropping some. Of 150,000 to 200,000 clones in the sample, less than 90% were seen once. Sequencing was done on a sample of PBMCs. The receptors shown here come from a man aged 45 to 65 in good health and CMV-seropositive.

This chain connects TRBV5-4 to TRBJ2-3; 12 bases align to TRBD1. J gave up 6 bases and V 1 base, and 3 bases lay outside the gene matches. Germline loops: CDR1 SGHNT, CDR2 YYREEE (reference sequence). The CDR3 length is 15 residues. CDR3 protein: CASSLPGQGADTQYF. For the CDR3, the DNA is TGTGCCAGCAGCTTGCCGGGACAGGGGGCGGATACGCAGTATTTT.

The chain combines TRBV7-2 with TRBJ1-3; TRBD1 might be the D (5 bases). Looked up from germline, CDR1 is SGHTA and CDR2 is FQGNSA. The CDR3 loop spans 15 amino acids. V shed 4 bases and J shed 3 bases, with 13 bases lying between them. The CDR3 DNA reads TGTGCCAGCAGCTACCAGGGTTCGGGTGGAAACACCATATATTTT. Its translation: CASSYQGSGGNTIYF.

This chain connects TRBV18 to TRBJ2-7, with TRBD1 matching 12 bases. This CDR3 is built from 17 residues. CDR1 is KGHSH and CDR2 is LQKENI in the germline V gene. J lost 0 bases, V lost 2 bases, and 5 bases had no gene match. The CDR3 loop reads CASSPGTGGGGSYEQYF. CDR3 nucleotides: TGTGCCAGCTCACCAGGGACAGGGGGCGGTGGCTCCTACGAGCAGTACTTC.

The chain carries TRBV7-6 and TRBJ2-7; 8 nucleotides align to TRBD2. This CDR3 has 17 residues. V was clipped by 1 base and J by 4 bases; unmatched bases: 12. Per the germline V gene, CDR1 is SGHVS and CDR2 is FNYEAQ. In nucleotides, the CDR3 is TGTGCCAGCAGCTTAGAAAACGGGTCAGCGGGAGTATACGAGCAGTACTTC. It translates to CASSLENGSAGVYEQYF.

The chain uses TRBV27 and TRBJ2-3, with TRBD2 matching 9 bases. J lost 2 bases, V lost 7 bases, and 7 bases had no gene match. The CDR3 covers 15 residues. Germline values: CDR1 MNHEY, CDR2 SMNVEV (reference sequence). The CDR3 DNA reads as TGTGCCAGCATAAAAGCGGGGGGCTTCACAGATACGCAGTATTTT. Its translation: CASIKAGGFTDTQYF.

DNA for the CDR3: TGTGCCAGCAGCTTAGAACAGGGAAATTCACCCCTCCACTTT. Protein: CASSLEQGNSPLHF. The genes are TRBV7-9 and TRBJ1-6; TRBD1 is a possible D gene (6 bases). CDR1 and CDR2 from the germline V gene are SEHNR and FQNEAQ (reference sequence). V lost 1 base and J 7 bases, leaving 8 bases between the germline ends. The CDR3 contains 14 residues. Full variable domain (missing parts from reference TRBV7-9 and TRBJ1-6): DTGVSQNPRHKITKRGQNVTFRCDPISEHNRLYWYRQTLGQGPEFLTYFQNEAQLEKSRLLSDRFSAERPKGSFSTLEIQRTEQGDSAMYLCASSLEQGNSPLHFGNGTRLTVT.

The V and J genes are TRBV6-6 and TRBJ1-1; a possible D gene is TRBD1 (5 bases). Germline V gene lookup returns CDR1 MNHNY and CDR2 SVGAGI (reference sequence). Trimming cost V 2 bases and J 4 bases, with 14 bases left between them. This CDR3 is built from 15 residues. The CDR3 is CASSYRLTGFTEAFF. CDR3 nucleotide sequence: TGTGCCAGCAGTTACAGATTAACAGGATTCACTGAAGCTTTCTTT.

This sequence joins TRBV5-1 and TRBJ2-2; TRBD1 matches 10 bases. The germline V gene encodes CDR1 SGHRS and CDR2 YFSETQ. The junction had 4 bases not matched to a gene; V was cut back by 3 bases and J by 5 bases. This CDR3 has 15 amino acids. CDR3 sequence reads: CASSSLDRGTGELFF. CDR3 nucleotide sequence: TGCGCCAGCAGCTCTTTGGACAGGGGGACCGGGGAGCTGTTTTTT.

The chain joins TRBV5-5 to TRBJ2-7; 12 bases align to TRBD1. This CDR3 spans 17 amino acids. J lost 2 bases, V lost 3 bases, and 9 bases had no gene match. Germline values: CDR1 SGHKS, CDR2 YYEKEE (reference sequence). The CDR3: CASSSEEGTGGAYEQYF. The CDR3 nucleotides read TGTGCCAGCAGCTCGGAGGAAGGGACAGGGGGCGCCTACGAGCAGTACTTC.

The CDR3 DNA sequence: TGTGCCATCAGTGAGGCGAGGGGGGGACCCTACGAGCAGTACTTC. Amino acid sequence: CAISEARGGPYEQYF. The chain carries TRBV10-3 and TRBJ2-7, with D maybe TRBD2 (7 bases). V lost 2 bases and J lost 2, with 13 bases in between. CDR3 size: 15 residues. Germline V lookup: CDR1 ENHRY, CDR2 SYGVKD.

The chain uses TRBV19 and TRBJ2-2, with 9 bases that match TRBD1. This CDR3 region has 15 residues. Germline CDR1 and CDR2: LNHDA and SQIVND (reference sequence). V lost 10 bases and J lost 5; bases outside the gene matches: 11. CDR3 residues: CATHPGQGLTGELFF. The CDR3 nucleotides read TGTGCCACTCACCCGGGACAGGGTCTTACCGGGGAGCTGTTTTTT. Combining the CDR3 with reference TRBV19 and TRBJ2-2 gives the whole variable domain DGGITQSPKYLFRKEGQNVTLSCEQNLNHDAMYWYRQDPGQGLRLIYYSQIVNDFQKGDIAEGYSVSREKKESFPLTVTSAQKNPTAFYLCATHPGQGLTGELFFGEGSRLTVL.

The V and J genes are TRBV30 and TRBJ2-1; TRBD2 aligns across 11 bases. Unmatched junction bases numbered 8, after V lost 5 bases and J lost 8 bases. CDR3 length: 14 amino acids. Germline loops: CDR1 GTSNPN, CDR2 SVGIG (reference sequence). The DNA of the CDR3 is TGTGCCTGGGACTATAGCGGGGGGGTCGATGAGCAGTTCTTC. Its protein is CAWDYSGGVDEQFF.

V and J are TRBV18 and TRBJ1-6; D remains unclear. The CDR3 runs to 15 residues. The germline V gene has CDR1 KGHSH and CDR2 LQKENI. V was shortened by 2 bases and J by 9 bases, with 14 bases between the two germline ends. In DNA form, the CDR3 reads TGTGCCAGCTCACCAGCCGCTGAGAGCGGTTCACCCCTCCACTTT. As protein: CASSPAAESGSPLHF.